Below are 10 T cell receptor beta chains sequenced from a single sample in a study of glioma-infiltrating T cells after dendritic cell vaccination. The protocol was immunoSEQ multiplex PCR, while the TCRdb copy is restricted to in-frame clones and leaves out a portion. The sample shows 95,000 or so clones, over 65% of them seen only once. The sequencing here drew on blood, taken before dendritic cell vaccination. The receptors were sampled from a human donor with glioblastoma.

The rearrangement joins TRBV29-1 to TRBJ1-2; the D is unclear. V gave up 6 bases and J gave up 6 bases, with 17 bases separating them. This CDR3 has 13 residues. From germline, CDR1 is SQVTM and CDR2 ANQGSEA. The CDR3 loop reads CSVELSGWHGYTF. Written as DNA, the CDR3 is TGCAGCGTCGAACTCAGCGGTTGGCATGGCTACACCTTC.

This clone was picked up one time. The V and J genes are TRBV11-3 and TRBJ2-7; 10 positions agree with TRBD2. The CDR3 contains 16 residues. V gave up 1 base and J gave up 7 bases; unmatched junction bases: 10. Germline V CDR1 and CDR2: SGHNT, YENEEA. CDR3 residues: CASSLGGVASGREQYF. CDR3 nucleotides: TGTGCCAGCAGCTTAGGGGGGGTTGCTAGCGGGAGAGAGCAGTACTTC.

This sequence joins TRBV18 and TRBJ2-2; TRBD1 agrees at 11 bases. The CDR3 totals 17 residues. Germline lookup yields CDR1 KGHSH and CDR2 LQKENI. The V segment lost 4 bases and the J segment 2 bases; nucleotides outside the gene matches: 6. CDR3 coding DNA: TGTGCCAGCTCACAGAGGACAGGGGGCTTAAACACCGGGGAGCTGTTTTTT. It yields the protein CASSQRTGGLNTGELFF. The full variable domain, rest sourced from reference TRBV18 and TRBJ2-2, is NAGVMQNPRHLVRRRGQEARLRCSPMKGHSHVYWYRQLPEEGLKFMVYLQKENIIDESGMPKERFSAEFPKEGPSILRIQQVVRGDSAAYFCASSQRTGGLNTGELFFGEGSRLTVL.

The J gene is TRBJ2-7, the V gene TRBV4-2, with D tentatively TRBD1 (7 bases). The V gene's germline CDR1 is LGHNA and CDR2 YNFKEQ. V dropped 5 bases and J dropped 3 bases, with 20 bases sitting between them. This CDR3 is built from 16 residues. CDR3 bases: TGTGCCAGCAGCAGATCCGCGGGGACAGAGATCTACGAGCAGTACTTC. Its protein is CASSRSAGTEIYEQYF.

The chain links TRBV5-1 to TRBJ1-1; perhaps TRBD1 as D (5 bases). CDR3 length: 14 amino acids. The ends were cut back, 2 bases at V and 0 bases at J, with 8 bases in the middle. Germline lookup yields CDR1 SGHRS and CDR2 YFSETQ. In nucleotides, the CDR3 is TGCGCCAGCAGCTTTGGGGCTATGAACACTGAAGCTTTCTTT. Translating it yields CASSFGAMNTEAFF.

This rearrangement joins TRBV29-1 to TRBJ1-1; a possible D gene is TRBD1 (6 bases). V lost 4 bases and J lost 4, with 13 bases in between. The CDR3 covers 13 residues. Germline V gene sequence: CDR1 SQVTM, CDR2 ANQGSEA. The CDR3 loop is CSVVRGYSTEAFF. CDR3 sequence (DNA): TGCAGCGTTGTAAGGGGGTATAGCACTGAAGCTTTCTTT.

The chain combines TRBV15 with TRBJ2-3; TRBD2 is a possible D gene (6 bases). V was shortened by 3 bases and J by 1 base, with 17 bases between the two germline ends. CDR1 is LNHNV and CDR2 is YYDKDF in the germline V gene (reference sequence). The CDR3 is 17 residues long. The CDR3 loop reads CATSRLSGTKGTDTQYF. The CDR3 DNA follows: TGTGCCACCAGCAGGCTTAGCGGCACTAAGGGCACAGATACGCAGTATTTT.

Comments on this clone: Germline is not matched at one junction end, which may reflect a read error. The rearrangement uses TRBV27 and TRBJ2-7; 11 positions match TRBD1. Germline-derived CDR1 and CDR2 are MNHEY and SMNVEV (reference sequence). This CDR3 contains 13 residues. The CDR3 here is CASSSTWDRGKDF. CDR3 in DNA: TGTGCCAGCAGCAGCACATGGGACAGGGGGAAGGACTTC.

V and J are TRBV7-9 and TRBJ1-6; D possibly corresponds to TRBD1 (6 bases). The CDR3 runs 13 residues. Trimming pared 3 bases from V and 7 bases from J, leaving 7 bases between. CDR1 and CDR2 from the germline V gene are SEHNR and FQNEAQ (reference sequence). The CDR3 loop reads CASSFQGNSPLHF. The CDR3 region has the DNA TGTGCCAGCAGCTTCCAGGGGAATTCACCCCTCCACTTT.

This clone has a handful of counts. This chain joins TRBV7-9 and TRBJ2-3, with 7 bases lining up with TRBD1. The CDR3 covers 14 residues. Unmatched junction bases numbered 8, after V lost 5 bases and J lost 6 bases. The germline V gene encodes CDR1 SEHNR and CDR2 FQNEAQ (reference sequence). DNA of the CDR3: TGTGCCAGCAGCCAACAGGGGAGAACGGATACGCAGTATTTT. Translating it yields CASSQQGRTDTQYF.